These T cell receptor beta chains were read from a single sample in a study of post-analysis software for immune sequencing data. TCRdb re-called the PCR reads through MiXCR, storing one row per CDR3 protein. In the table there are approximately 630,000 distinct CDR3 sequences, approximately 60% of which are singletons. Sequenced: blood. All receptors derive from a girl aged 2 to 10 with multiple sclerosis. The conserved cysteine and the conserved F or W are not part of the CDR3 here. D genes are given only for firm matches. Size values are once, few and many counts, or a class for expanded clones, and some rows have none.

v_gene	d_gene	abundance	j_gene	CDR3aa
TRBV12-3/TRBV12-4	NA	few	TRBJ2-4	ASSYRDGKNIQY
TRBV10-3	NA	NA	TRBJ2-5	AISGAGEETQY
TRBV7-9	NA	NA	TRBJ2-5	ASSPRLGEETQY
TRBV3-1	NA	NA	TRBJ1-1	ASSQDQGWAEAF
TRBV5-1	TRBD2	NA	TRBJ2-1	ASGLAGGPVDEQF
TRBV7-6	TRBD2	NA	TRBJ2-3	ASSPTSGRVPDTQY
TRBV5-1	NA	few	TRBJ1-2	ASSLDGTEYGYT
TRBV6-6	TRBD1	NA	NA	ASSKPPGQGTYEQY
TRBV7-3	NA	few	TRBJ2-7	ASSSTGPGYEQY
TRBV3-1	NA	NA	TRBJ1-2	ASSLGGRASNYGYT
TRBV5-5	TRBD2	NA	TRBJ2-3	ASSRIATSGSVVDTQY
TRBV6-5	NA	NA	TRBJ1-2	ASSYGEANYGYT
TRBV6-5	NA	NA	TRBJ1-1	ASLTLGEAF
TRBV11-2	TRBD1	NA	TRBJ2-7	ASSPDRANEQY
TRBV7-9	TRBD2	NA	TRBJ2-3	ASTPGVGGGPTDTQY
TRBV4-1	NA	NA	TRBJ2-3	ASSQPGRDGWDTQY
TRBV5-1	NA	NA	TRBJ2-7	ASSSPGQVYEQY
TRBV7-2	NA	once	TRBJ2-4	ASSLHPIRVAKNIQY
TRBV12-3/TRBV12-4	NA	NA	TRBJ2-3	ASSTTGRTDTQY
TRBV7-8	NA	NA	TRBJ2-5	ASSWNGGQETQY
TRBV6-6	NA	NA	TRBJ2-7	ASSYGLVREAQY
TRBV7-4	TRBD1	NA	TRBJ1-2	ASSLTTGVLANHGYT
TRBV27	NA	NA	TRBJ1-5	ASSPWAPDRTYSNQPQH
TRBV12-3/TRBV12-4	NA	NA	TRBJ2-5	ASSLRDLGETQY